Sequencing of this TCR beta chain was carried out in a study of T cell responses to AZD1222 COVID-19 vaccine. General study findings and limits: Samples come after the peak T cell response, not at day 14. The donor group comprised mostly white British people and more females; the analysis possibly underestimated clonal diversity.

Trimming cost V 2 bases and J 6 bases, with 10 bases left between them. The CDR3 has 14 residues. Measured with immunoSEQ multiplex PCR; TCRdb has only the in-frame clones, and not every one. Of about 180,000 clones in the sample, about 90% were seen once. On this clone: What it binds is not known.

This sequence originates from an adult in good health. This chain uses TRBV23-1 with TRBJ1-4; TRBD1 is a possible D gene (6 bases). TRBV23-1 is known as an ORF, though its function is uncertain. Source: peripheral blood, taken on day 0 of AZD1222 vaccination. The CDR3 here is CASSQQEGDEKLFF. The CDR3 region has the DNA TGCGCCAGCAGTCAACAAGAGGGGGATGAAAAACTGTTTTTT.